The 20 T cell receptor beta chains presented below share a single source sample, sequenced in a study of Graves' ophthalmopathy and Graves' hyperthyroidism (dated by TCRdb to the late 2010s). Sequencing used an Illumina HiSeq 2000. For repertoire sequencing, the TCR beta CDR3 regions were amplified from RNA transcripts. HTBI primers and the Qiagen OneStep RT-PCR kit were used in a first-round RT-PCR, which was followed by a second-round multiplex PCR, size selection and purification. TCRdb reworked the public reads: Q25 trimming with fastp, MiXCR clone assembly, productive beta chains retained. When rows share a CDR3 protein, they turn into one entry using the most common DNA and genes. This sample gives over a million distinct CDR3 sequences in total; 36% of them show up just once. The top ten clones comprise around 10% of the sample. The sequencing input was peripheral blood or thyroid tissue (not recorded which). These receptors originate from an adult man with Graves' hyperthyroidism.

The rearrangement uses TRBV29-1 and TRBJ1-2; D ambiguous. Germline V gene lookup returns CDR1 SQVTM and CDR2 ANQGSEA. Deletions cut 1 base from V and 8 bases from J, with 11 bases between. CDR3 size: 12 residues. In DNA form, the CDR3 reads TGCAGCGTTGAAGTCGTGGCAGGCGGCTACACCTTC. This sequence encodes CSVEVVAGGYTF.

The chain joins TRBV29-1 to TRBJ2-2, with 8 bases identical to TRBD2. Trimming at V came to 5 bases and at J to 16 bases, leaving 9 bases not matched to a gene. The CDR3 is made up of 11 amino acids. Germline CDR1 is SQVTM and CDR2 is ANQGSEA. In nucleotides, the CDR3 is TGCAGCGTTAAGAGCGGGAGCTCCACGTTTTTT. It codes for CSVKSGSSTFF.

The chain links TRBV20-1 to TRBJ1-4, with 10 bases identical to TRBD1. Germline trimming cut 0 bases from V and 6 bases from J; bases unmatched to any gene: 4. The CDR3 extends over 15 amino acids. CDR1 is DFQATT, CDR2 SNEGSKA, per germline (reference sequence). The CDR3: CSARDPGQGDEKLFF. Here the CDR3 DNA reads TGCAGTGCTAGAGATCCCGGACAGGGGGATGAAAAACTGTTTTTT.

This clonotype was found many times. V is TRBV20-1 and J is TRBJ1-1; D is ambiguous. Germline V gene lookup returns CDR1 DFQATT and CDR2 SNEGSKA (reference sequence). CDR3 length equals 12 residues. CDR3 nucleotides: TGCACCGGGGAGGGCCCGAACACTGAAGCTTTCTTT. The encoded protein is CTGEGPNTEAFF.

This chain uses TRBV5-6 with TRBJ1-5, with 9 nucleotides matching TRBD1. The J segment lost 5 bases and the V segment lost 1 base, leaving 10 bases of the junction unmatched. This CDR3 contains 17 residues. Germline lookup yields CDR1 SGHDT and CDR2 YYEEEE. CDR3 sequence: CASSLLGQGGTDQPQHF. In nucleotides, the CDR3 is TGTGCCAGCAGCTTGCTGGGACAGGGAGGAACGGATCAGCCCCAGCATTTT.

This clonotype was detected many times. DNA for the CDR3: TGTGCCAGCACCCCGGACAGGGGGCGCGCCTATGGCTACACCTTC. As protein: CASTPDRGRAYGYTF. V gene TRBV12-3 or TRBV12-4 combines with J gene TRBJ1-2; 11 nucleotides line up with TRBD1. The CDR3 length is 15 residues. The junction had 8 bases not matched to a gene; V was cut back by 7 bases and J by 4 bases.

In its sample, this clonotype was seen many times. The V and J genes are TRBV19 and TRBJ2-7; 9 bases match TRBD1. The CDR3 totals 14 residues. Germline CDR1 reads LNHDA; CDR2 reads SQIVND (reference sequence). With 8 bases clipped from V and 3 bases from J, the junction kept 8 bases outside the gene matches. The CDR3 nucleotides read TGTGCCAGTGCCCTGGGACAGGGAGACTACGAGCAGTACTTC. Protein sequence: CASALGQGDYEQYF.

The J gene is TRBJ2-1, the V gene TRBV10-3; the D gene could be TRBD1 or TRBD2 (5 bases each). This CDR3 comprises 13 residues. CDR1 and CDR2 (germline): ENHRY, SYGVKD. Trimming pared 10 bases from V and 10 bases from J, leaving 20 bases between. CDR3 DNA: TGTGCCAGCAATTTCCCGGGACCCCCCGAGCAGTTCTTC. This encodes CASNFPGPPEQFF.

This clonotype has a handful of counts. The chain has TRBV29-1 and TRBJ1-4; 7 bases fit TRBD1. In germline, CDR1 is SQVTM, CDR2 ANQGSEA. There are 15 residues in the CDR3. After removal of 6 bases from V and 7 bases from J, the junction contained 14 bases not matched to a gene. This chain's CDR3 is CSVKTGTVSSEKLFF. CDR3 DNA sequence: TGCAGCGTAAAAACCGGGACAGTCAGTAGTGAAAAACTGTTTTTT.

To note about this clonotype: The final CDR3 position lacks the conserved phenylalanine or tryptophan, pointing to a likely read error. J is TRBJ1-2 and V is TRBV28; 7 bases fit TRBD1. The CDR3 covers 14 residues. Germline V gene sequence: CDR1 MDHEN, CDR2 SYDVKM. The trim removed 4 bases at V and 7 bases at J, leaving 9 bases unmatched. CDR3 loop: CASSSHRGFGGYTL. CDR3 DNA: TGTGCCAGCAGTTCCCACAGGGGATTCGGTGGCTACACCCTC.

This clonotype was counted only a few times. Since a much larger clone is just one base distant, this may be a read error. The chain joins TRBV29-1 to TRBJ2-7; D might be TRBD2 (5 bases). Trimming took 5 bases from V and 2 from J, leaving 10 bases between them. Germline V lookup: CDR1 SQVTM, CDR2 ANQGSEA. The CDR3 is 12 amino acids. In nucleotides, the CDR3 is TGCAGCGTTAAATCCGGGACCTACGAGCAGTACTTC. As protein: CSVKSGTYEQYF.

V usage is TRBV20-1 and J usage is TRBJ1-1; possible D gene TRBD1, 5 bases. The germline gives CDR1 DFQATT, CDR2 SNEGSKA (reference sequence). Between the trimmed V and J ends, which lost 6 bases and 1 base, there was a span of 24 bases. CDR3 length: 17 amino acids. The CDR3 region has the DNA TGCAGTGCCCCGACAGAGCGAGGCTCATGGGGGAACACTGAAGCTTTCTTT. Translation: CSAPTERGSWGNTEAFF.

This rearrangement joins TRBV6-5 to TRBJ1-6; TRBD1 might be the D (5 bases). Per germline, CDR1 MNHEY and CDR2 SVGAGI. The germline V and J ends were trimmed by 6 bases and 4 bases, with 10 bases remaining between them. This CDR3 contains 14 residues. The CDR3 DNA reads as TGTGCCAGCAGGGAGGGGATGTATAATTCACCCCTCCACTTT. This translates into CASREGMYNSPLHF.

The J gene is TRBJ2-5, the V gene TRBV6-5, with 7 bases identical to TRBD1. Germline-derived CDR1 and CDR2 are MNHEY and SVGAGI. The V gene end was trimmed by 10 bases and the J gene end by 5 bases; junction bases not matched to a gene: 4. The CDR3 is made up of 11 amino acids. CDR3 sequence reads: CANRDSETQYF. In DNA, the CDR3 is TGTGCCAATAGGGACAGCGAGACCCAGTACTTC.

This clonotype has more than one count but fewer than ten. CDR3 DNA: TGTGCTACCGAGAGGGGCAGGGTCGTTAGACAGCCCCAGCATTTT. Translation gives CATERGRVVRQPQHF. The V and J genes are TRBV15 and TRBJ1-5; a possible D gene is TRBD1 (5 bases). From germline, CDR1 is LNHNV and CDR2 YYDKDF (reference sequence). The CDR3 runs to 15 residues.

This clonotype was observed at least ten times. This sequence joins TRBV4-1 and TRBJ1-2; the D gene is possibly TRBD1 (5 bases). V was pared by 4 bases and J by 2 bases, with 11 bases between. In germline, CDR1 is MGHRA, CDR2 YSYEKL. The CDR3 spans 14 residues. The chain's CDR3 is CASSPGQHNYGYTF. DNA for the CDR3: TGCGCCAGCAGCCCCGGACAACACAACTATGGCTACACCTTC.

This clonotype was seen more than once but under ten times. The genes are TRBV7-2 and TRBJ2-7, with 9 bases identical to TRBD1. The CDR3 sequence is 15 residues long. The trim removed 6 bases at V and 3 bases at J, leaving 9 bases unmatched. Germline CDR1 reads SGHTA; CDR2 reads FQGNSA. Written as DNA, the CDR3 is TGTGCCAGCAGTTCATACAGGGGGCGTGTCTACGAGCAGTACTTC. Residues: CASSSYRGRVYEQYF.

The gene calls are TRBV5-1 and TRBJ1-6, with 10 bases identical to TRBD1. The CDR3 consists of 16 residues. Germline CDR1 SGHRS, CDR2 YFSETQ. J was trimmed by 10 bases and V by 0 bases; bases with no gene match: 7. The CDR3 protein is CASSLETGGEYSPLHF. In DNA, the CDR3 is TGCGCCAGCAGCTTGGAGACAGGGGGCGAGTACTCACCCCTCCACTTT.

V is TRBV12-3 or TRBV12-4 and J is TRBJ2-5; 10 positions match TRBD1. CDR3 length: 16 amino acids. V lost 6 bases and J lost 2; bases outside the gene matches: 9. CDR3 amino acids: CASSSGQGGSQETQYF. DNA of the CDR3: TGTGCCAGCAGCTCAGGACAGGGGGGGTCTCAAGAGACCCAGTACTTC.

This clonotype has more than one count but fewer than ten. One end of the junction does not line up with germline, which may come from a read error. This chain links TRBV6-5 with TRBJ2-6; TRBD1 is a possible D gene (5 bases). The CDR3 extends over 15 amino acids. Germline lookup yields CDR1 MNHEY and CDR2 SVGAGI. The CDR3 reads CASTTDSSGTNVLTF. CDR3 nucleotides: TGTGCCAGCACCACCGACAGCTCTGGGACCAACGTCCTGACTTTC.